The next 8 T cell receptor beta chains were all read from a single sample in a study of OX40 agonist ivuxolimab in advanced cancers. Data came from immunoSEQ multiplex PCR; TCRdb stores just in-frame clones and leaves some out. In the table there are about 52,000 clones, around 80% of which are singletons. The sample was CD4+ or CD8+ T cells sorted from blood, taken in a trial of the OX40 agonist ivuxolimab. The receptor set was obtained from an adult with an advanced solid tumor such as melanoma, head and neck, liver or kidney cancer.

The chain carries TRBV9 and TRBJ2-5; 9 bases map to TRBD1. The V segment lost 3 bases and the J segment 4 bases; nucleotides outside the gene matches: 7. Germline V gene lookup returns CDR1 SGDLS and CDR2 YYNGEE. The CDR3 runs to 15 residues. CDR3 region: CASSAGDRGGETQYF. In DNA form, the CDR3 reads TGTGCCAGCAGCGCAGGTGACAGGGGGGGAGAGACCCAGTACTTC.

The rearrangement links TRBV7-9 to TRBJ2-3; 13 bases line up with TRBD2. The J segment lost 1 base and the V segment lost 5 bases, leaving 3 bases of the junction unmatched. The CDR3 length is 16 residues. Germline V gene lookup returns CDR1 SEHNR and CDR2 FQNEAQ (reference sequence). The chain's CDR3 is CASSLGLAGGTDTQYF. The CDR3 DNA sequence: TGTGCCAGCAGCCTCGGACTAGCGGGGGGCACAGATACGCAGTATTTT. Together with reference TRBV7-9 and TRBJ2-3, the CDR3 gives the full variable domain: DTGVSQNPRHKITKRGQNVTFRCDPISEHNRLYWYRQTLGQGPEFLTYFQNEAQLEKSRLLSDRFSAERPKGSFSTLEIQRTEQGDSAMYLCASSLGLAGGTDTQYFGPGTRLTVL.

The CDR3 DNA follows: TGTGCCAGCAGCCGCGGACAGGCCCTTAATGAAAAACTGTTTTTT. Protein: CASSRGQALNEKLFF. The V gene is TRBV28, the J gene TRBJ1-4, with 7 positions matching TRBD1. J lost 4 bases, V lost 6 bases, and 8 bases had no gene match. The germline gives CDR1 MDHEN, CDR2 SYDVKM. The CDR3 runs 15 residues.

The CDR3 loop reads CASSLFDGGAEAFF. The CDR3 nucleotides are TGCGCCAGCAGCTTGTTCGACGGGGGCGCTGAAGCTTTCTTT. The chain employs TRBV5-1 and TRBJ1-1; tentative D call: TRBD1 (6 bases). Trimming took 1 base from V and 6 from J, leaving 13 bases between them. The germline V gene has CDR1 SGHRS and CDR2 YFSETQ. The CDR3 has 14 residues.

The chain carries TRBV2 and TRBJ2-5; 8 nucleotides line up with TRBD2. V gave up 7 bases and J gave up 5 bases; unmatched junction bases: 6. From germline, CDR1 is SNHLY and CDR2 FYNNEI. CDR3 size: 13 residues. This CDR3 reads CASIRGGMETQYF. The CDR3 coding sequence is TGTGCCAGCATTCGCGGGGGGATGGAGACCCAGTACTTC.

This clone showed up just once. The gene calls are TRBV6-6 and TRBJ1-5, with D perhaps TRBD1 (5 bases). Germline V lookup: CDR1 MNHNY, CDR2 SVGAGI (reference sequence). The CDR3 is made up of 12 amino acids. Deletions cut 6 bases from V and 2 bases from J, with 5 bases between. The DNA for the CDR3 is TGTGCCAGCAGGACAGGCAATCAGCCCCAGCATTTT. Its protein is CASRTGNQPQHF.

The J gene is TRBJ1-6, the V gene TRBV2, with TRBD1 matching over 7 bases. Germline-derived CDR1 and CDR2 are SNHLY and FYNNEI. This CDR3 is built from 16 residues. Trimming at V came to 0 bases and at J to 8 bases, leaving 7 bases not matched to a gene. In DNA form, the CDR3 reads TGTGCCAGCAGTGAAGCGCAGGGGGGTCTTGATTCACCCCTCCACTTT. It yields the protein CASSEAQGGLDSPLHF.

The rearrangement joins TRBV7-9 to TRBJ2-5; D remains unclear. V dropped 5 bases and J dropped 7 bases, with 14 bases sitting between them. The CDR3 runs to 13 residues. Germline V gives CDR1 SEHNR, CDR2 FQNEAQ (reference sequence). The CDR3 is CASSPESVWTQYF. The CDR3 nucleotides are TGTGCCAGCAGCCCCGAAAGTGTATGGACCCAGTACTTC.